The T cell receptor beta chain under discussion was sequenced for a study of beta chain features in type 1 diabetes (dated by TCRdb to the late 2010s). About the full investigation: No differences in mean age, gender distribution, total cell number or subset yield were found between patients and healthy donors. A total of approximately 100,000,000 sorted cells were examined across all samples, and the number of cells per subset was strongly correlated with RNA yield. The study compared the TCRB repertoires of sorted circulating CD4+ T cell subsets in recently diagnosed type 1 diabetes patients with those in matched healthy donors. Naive and central memory subsets were obtained from all 28 donors, but regulatory and stem cell-like memory subsets were isolated from only 8 patients and roughly 8 healthy donors.

Overall study outcomes, separate from this receptor: The naive, central memory and regulatory TCRB repertoires appeared to resemble one another more closely among patients than among healthy donors. At VDJ recombination sites, patients with type 1 diabetes made fewer insertions and deleted more nucleotides, a pattern implying thymic rearrangement abnormalities. Shorter templates might have been favored by PCR, but patient and control samples were amplified and corrected together, so both groups would have been affected equally by any skew. HLA sub-analyses involved small numbers of individuals, so any influence of HLA type on TCRB rearrangement remained unresolved. A moderate but significant shortening of TCRB CDR3 length was observed in type 1 diabetes patients in all four CD4+ subsets. Because cDNA was sequenced instead of genomic DNA, activated cells with high expression could be over-represented, although the groups did not differ in activation or CD3 levels.

This clone was seen more than once but under ten times. Its specific antigen is unknown. No much larger clonotype is one base removed from it; base qualities were not supplied. All of the isolated RNA was reverse transcribed with the High Capacity cDNA Reverse Transcription Kit, so expressed TCRB transcripts were sequenced. Deep immunoSEQ sequencing was applied to naive, central memory and regulatory T cell samples, giving an average of roughly 3.5 million total reads per sample. Sorted cells were lysed in RLT buffer, and RNA was extracted using DNase-treated RNeasy Micro or Mini kits according to cell number. To prevent cross-contamination, every cell subset was processed on its own, while patient and healthy donor samples were processed together. Using the immunoSEQ multiplex PCR, TCRB sequences were amplified from cDNA into 87-bp fragments spanning the CDR3 region. Amplicons were sequenced on the Illumina HiSeq platform. Regarding the original processing steps: PCR bias was corrected computationally using synthetic template baselines, and reads within Hamming distance 2 were collapsed, with unmergeable singletons discarded. Reads were aligned to IMGT to assign V, D and J genes, CDR3 length, and insertions or deletions at six rearrangement sites. Within each subset, clonotype counts were normalized to sorted cell number, and only after that were true diversity and Gini coefficients computed with the tcR R package. The overlap coefficient, calculated on TCRB nucleotide sequences, was used to quantify repertoire sharing. Out-of-frame TCRB sequences from naive cells were analyzed as a proxy for the pre-selection repertoire. The source is immuneACCESS, and TCRdb retained only in-frame sequences with V and J called. Part of the clones is not carried over; for the studies checked, unresolved V genes explain less than half of this, and the remainder is unexplained. The V and J calls and the clone size are those of that table, but D and trimming were determined from the DNA. The sample table holds some 290,000 clones, of which roughly 25% were seen once. 0.012% of the sample is held by the ten biggest clonotypes.

Each donor gave one peripheral blood draw, averaging approximately 110 mL, which was collected into heparinised tubes. A BD FACSAria II and a panel including CD45RO, CCR7, CD25, CD127, CD95 and CD27 were used to sort naive, central memory, regulatory and stem cell-like memory CD4+ T cells. A purity above 95% was achieved for all sorted populations. Right away, PBMCs were isolated by Lymphoprep density gradient centrifugation and were stained directly, with no culture step. So that batch effects would be minimized, each experiment stained and sorted samples in pairs, pairing one healthy donor with one patient. The CDR3 goes from the cysteine to the phenylalanine over 13 residues. Just CDR3 DNA is preserved here, 39 bases in frame from base 1. Relative to germline, V is missing 1 base and J is missing 6 bases, with 3 bases of the junction outside any gene match. CDR1 SGHTA and CDR2 FQGNSA were looked up in the germline V gene.

The V gene is TRBV7-2 and the J gene is TRBJ2-7, and 7 junctional nucleotides match TRBD2. The clonotype was recovered from a woman under 40 with type 1 diabetes. The sample consisted of naive CD4+ T cells from blood. In the paper's terms, the cell subset or site label means: true naive CD4+ T cells. Read as DNA, the sequence is TGTGCCAGCAGCTTAGGTGCGGGGGTCGAGCAGTACTTC. The encoded protein is CASSLGAGVEQYF.